The text below deals with one T cell receptor (beta chain). The data were produced by immunoSEQ multiplex PCR, yet TCRdb's version contains in-frame clones alone and is incomplete. Of some 90,000 clones listed, roughly 89% are singletons. The data derive from a study of blood T cell repertoires in COVID-19. Deletions cut 5 bases from V and 6 bases from J, with 20 bases between. CDR3 size: 15 residues. Germline CDR1 and CDR2: MNHEY and SVGEGT. This clonotype originated in a woman aged 80 or over with active COVID-19. The rearrangement joins TRBV6-2 or TRBV6-3 to TRBJ2-7; no clear D. Specimen: peripheral blood. CDR3 region: CASSKYEKRYPEQYF. For the CDR3, the DNA is TGTGCCAGCAGTAAATACGAAAAGAGGTATCCCGAGCAGTACTTC.